This T cell receptor (beta chain) is from a study of T-cell reconstitution after alpha-beta-depleted transplantation in children. The germline V and J ends were trimmed by 4 bases and 6 bases, with 18 bases remaining between them. The CDR3 length is 15 residues. Germline CDR1 is MGHDK and CDR2 is SYGVNS. TCRbeta library construction was performed incorporating unique molecular identifiers. MiXCR, run by TCRdb on the PCR reads, gives a single entry per CDR3 protein. The table lists around 960,000 distinct CDR3 sequences, about 29% of them singletons. The chain links TRBV25-1 to TRBJ1-1; a weak D match, TRBD1 (5 bases). The clonotype was recovered from a boy in the first two years of life who had a stem cell transplant for SCID, so the T cells may come from the graft donor. Specimen: PBMCs, mostly from graft donor cells, collected 360 days after TCRalphabeta/CD19-depleted stem cell transplant. DNA of the CDR3: TGTGCCAGCAGTGTCCTGGGAGAGGGGTCCGCTGAAGCTTTCTTT. It codes for CASSVLGEGSAEAFF. Using reference TRBV25-1 and TRBJ1-1 for the parts outside the CDR3, the full variable domain is EADIYQTPRYLVIGTGKKITLECSQTMGHDKMYWYQQDPGMELHLIHYSYGVNSTEKGDLSSESTVSRIRTEHFPLTLESARPSHTSQYLCASSVLGEGSAEAFFGQGTRLTVV.